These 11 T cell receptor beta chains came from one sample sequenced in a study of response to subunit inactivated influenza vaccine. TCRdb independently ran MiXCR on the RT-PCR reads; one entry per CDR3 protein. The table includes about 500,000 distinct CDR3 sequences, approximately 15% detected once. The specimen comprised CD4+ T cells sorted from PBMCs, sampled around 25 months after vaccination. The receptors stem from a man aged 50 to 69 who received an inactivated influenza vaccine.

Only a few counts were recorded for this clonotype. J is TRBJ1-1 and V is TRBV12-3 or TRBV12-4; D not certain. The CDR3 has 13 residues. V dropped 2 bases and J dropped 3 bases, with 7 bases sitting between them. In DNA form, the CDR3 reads TGTGCCAGCAGTTTATACGGTCACACTGAAGCTTTCTTT. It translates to CASSLYGHTEAFF.

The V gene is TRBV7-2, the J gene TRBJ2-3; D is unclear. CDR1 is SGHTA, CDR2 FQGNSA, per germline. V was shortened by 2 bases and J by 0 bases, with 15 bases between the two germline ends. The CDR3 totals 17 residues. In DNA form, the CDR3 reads TGTGCCAGCAGCTTAACGGTCCCATTCTCTAGCACAGATACGCAGTATTTT. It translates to CASSLTVPFSSTDTQYF.

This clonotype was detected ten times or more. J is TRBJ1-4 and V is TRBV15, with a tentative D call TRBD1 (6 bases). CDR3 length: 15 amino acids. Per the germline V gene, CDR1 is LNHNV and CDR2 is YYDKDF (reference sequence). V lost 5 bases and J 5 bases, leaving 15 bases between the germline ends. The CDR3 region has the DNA TGTGCCACCAGCGCAAGGGAGGACAGAAATGAAAAACTGTTTTTT. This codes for CATSAREDRNEKLFF.

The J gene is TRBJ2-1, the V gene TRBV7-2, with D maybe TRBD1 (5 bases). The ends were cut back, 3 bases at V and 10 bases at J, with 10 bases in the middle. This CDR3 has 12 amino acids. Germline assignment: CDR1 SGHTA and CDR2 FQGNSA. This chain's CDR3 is CASSLMGQEQFF. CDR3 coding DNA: TGTGCCAGCAGCTTGATGGGGCAGGAGCAGTTCTTC.

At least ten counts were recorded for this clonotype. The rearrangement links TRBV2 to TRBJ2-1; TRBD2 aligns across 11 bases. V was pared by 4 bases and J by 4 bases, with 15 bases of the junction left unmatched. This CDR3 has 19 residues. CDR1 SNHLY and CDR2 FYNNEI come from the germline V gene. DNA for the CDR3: TGTGCCAGCAGTGCCCGGGGGCCTAGCGGGAGGCCTACATACAATGAGCAGTTCTTC. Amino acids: CASSARGPSGRPTYNEQFF.

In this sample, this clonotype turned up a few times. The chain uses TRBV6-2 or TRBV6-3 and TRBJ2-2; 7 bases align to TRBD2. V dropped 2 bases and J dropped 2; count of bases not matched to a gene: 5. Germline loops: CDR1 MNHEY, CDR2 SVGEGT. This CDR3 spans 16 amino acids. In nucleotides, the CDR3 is TGTGCCAGCAGTTACGTGTCTAGCGGTAACACCGGGGAGCTGTTTTTT. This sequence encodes CASSYVSSGNTGELFF.

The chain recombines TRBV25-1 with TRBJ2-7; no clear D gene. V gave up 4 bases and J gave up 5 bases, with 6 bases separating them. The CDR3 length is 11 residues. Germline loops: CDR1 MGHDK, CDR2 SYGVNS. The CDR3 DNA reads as TGTGCCAGCAGTGCGCTCGACGAGCAGTACTTC. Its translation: CASSALDEQYF.

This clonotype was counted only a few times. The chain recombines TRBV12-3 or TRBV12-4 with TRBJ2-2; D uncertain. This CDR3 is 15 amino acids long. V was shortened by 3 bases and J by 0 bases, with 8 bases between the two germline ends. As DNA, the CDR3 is TGTGCCAGCAGTTTCGCCCCCGCGAACACCGGGGAGCTGTTTTTT. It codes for CASSFAPANTGELFF.

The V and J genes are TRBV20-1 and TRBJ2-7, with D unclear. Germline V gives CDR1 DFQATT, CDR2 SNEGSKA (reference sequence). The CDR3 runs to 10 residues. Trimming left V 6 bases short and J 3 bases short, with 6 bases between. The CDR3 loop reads CSAANYEQYF. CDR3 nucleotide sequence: TGCAGTGCCGCTAACTACGAGCAGTACTTC.

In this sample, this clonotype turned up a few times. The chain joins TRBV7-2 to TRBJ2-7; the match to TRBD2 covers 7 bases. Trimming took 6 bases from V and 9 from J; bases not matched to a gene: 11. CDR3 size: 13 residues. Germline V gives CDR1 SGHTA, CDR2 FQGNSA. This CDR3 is CASSEWREGLQYF. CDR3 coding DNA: TGTGCCAGCAGTGAATGGAGGGAGGGCCTGCAGTACTTC. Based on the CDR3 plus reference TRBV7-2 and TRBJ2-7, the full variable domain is GAGVSQSPSNKVTEKGKDVELRCDPISGHTALYWYRQSLGQGLEFLIYFQGNSAPDKSGLPSDRFSAERTGGSVSTLTIQRTQQEDSAVYLCASSEWREGLQYFGPGTRLTVT.

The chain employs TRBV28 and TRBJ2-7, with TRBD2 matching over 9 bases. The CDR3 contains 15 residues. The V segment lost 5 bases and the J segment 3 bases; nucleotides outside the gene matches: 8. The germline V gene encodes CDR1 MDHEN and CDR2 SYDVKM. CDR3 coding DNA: TGTGCCAGCAGTCCCGCTAGCGGGATTATCTACGAGCAGTACTTC. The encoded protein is CASSPASGIIYEQYF.